This is a list of T cell receptor beta chains from one sample in a study of T-cell reconstitution after alpha-beta-depleted transplantation in children. MiXCR, run by TCRdb on the PCR reads, gives a single entry per CDR3 protein. The table has 600,000 to 700,000 distinct CDR3 sequences, approximately 14% seen once; the top ten hold around 0.79%. This specimen was PBMCs, taken before TCRalphabeta/CD19-depleted stem cell transplant. These receptors all come from a girl aged 2 to 9 with congenital amegakaryocytic thrombocytopenia, due to receive a stem cell transplant. Both conserved end residues are part of each CDR3. The D gene is left open where the match is weak. Size is stated for part of the rows, as once, few or many counts, or as a class when the clone is expanded.

size: .; D: .; J: TRBJ2-3; V: TRBV11-2; DNA: TGTGCCAGCAGCTTAGACTCCCCCGCGCAGTATTTT; CDR3: CASSLDSPAQYF
size: few; D: TRBD2; J: TRBJ2-1; V: TRBV10-3; DNA: TGTGCCATCAGTGAGTTCCCGACTAGCGGGACTGGCAATGAGCAGTTCTTC; CDR3: CAISEFPTSGTGNEQFF
size: .; D: TRBD1; J: TRBJ2-5; V: TRBV11-2; DNA: TGTGCCAGCAGTAACAGGGGGACAGGGCCTCAAGAGACCCAGTACTTC; CDR3: CASSNRGTGPQETQYF
size: .; D: .; J: TRBJ2-3; V: TRBV19; DNA: TGTGCCTGCCATGAAGTGTGGCAGGATTTT; CDR3: CACHEVWQDF
size: many; D: .; J: TRBJ2-7; V: TRBV20-1; DNA: TGCAGTGTGGGAGGCAGGTCCCCTCACGAGCAGTACTTC; CDR3: CSVGGRSPHEQYF
size: many; D: TRBD2; J: TRBJ2-1; V: TRBV20-1; DNA: TGCAGTGCTAGGGACGGTGCGGGAGGATGGGGTGAGCAGTTCTTC; CDR3: CSARDGAGGWGEQFF
size: many; D: .; J: TRBJ2-2; V: TRBV5-1; DNA: TGCGCCAGCAGCTTGGGGTACACCGGGGAGCTGTTTTTT; CDR3: CASSLGYTGELFF
size: many; D: TRBD1; J: TRBJ2-5; V: TRBV20-1; DNA: TGCAGTGCTCAATCAGGACAGGGTGGTCTGGCCCAGTACTTC; CDR3: CSAQSGQGGLAQYF
size: .; D: .; J: TRBJ2-7; V: TRBV7-2; DNA: TGTGCCAGCCGCATGCGGGGTTTCACCTACGAGCAGTACTTC; CDR3: CASRMRGFTYEQYF
size: few; D: .; J: TRBJ2-7; V: TRBV27; DNA: TGTGCCAGCAGTTCAAACAGGAACTCCTACGAGCAGTACTTC; CDR3: CASSSNRNSYEQYF
size: few; D: .; J: TRBJ1-5; V: TRBV7-9; DNA: TGTGCCAGCAGCTTAGCAGGGTCGATGGAGCCCCAGCATTTT; CDR3: CASSLAGSMEPQHF
size: few; D: TRBD1; J: TRBJ1-2; V: TRBV12-3/TRBV12-4; DNA: TGTGCCAGCTACCGAGGGACAGGGAATAACTATGGCTACACCTTC; CDR3: CASYRGTGNNYGYTF
size: .; D: .; J: TRBJ2-2; V: TRBV7-2; DNA: TGTGCCAGCAGCTTCATTCCGGCCGGGGAGCTGTTTTTT; CDR3: CASSFIPAGELFF
size: many; D: .; J: TRBJ2-1; V: TRBV20-1; DNA: TGCAGTGCCCTGCAATGGGGGCCAAATGAGCAGTTCTTC; CDR3: CSALQWGPNEQFF
size: many; D: .; J: TRBJ2-2; V: TRBV29-1; DNA: TGCAGCGTCAGACAGGGAGGATCCGGGGAGCTGTTTTTT; CDR3: CSVRQGGSGELFF
size: many; D: .; J: TRBJ2-3; V: TRBV20-1; DNA: TGCAGTGCTAGACGTCCGGGACCCTTCACAGATACGCAGTATTTT; CDR3: CSARRPGPFTDTQYF
size: many; D: .; J: TRBJ2-3; V: TRBV20-1; DNA: TGCAGTGCTCTGACTATCTTTGGTAGCGAGTTCACAGATACGCAGTATTTT; CDR3: CSALTIFGSEFTDTQYF
size: many; D: .; J: TRBJ2-5; V: TRBV5-1; DNA: TGCGCCAGCAGGACAGCCCAAGAGACCCAGTACTTC; CDR3: CASRTAQETQYF
size: .; D: .; J: TRBJ1-1; V: TRBV14; DNA: TGTGCCAGCAGCCAACCCGGAGGCACTGAAGCTTTCTTT; CDR3: CASSQPGGTEAFF
size: .; D: .; J: TRBJ2-1; V: TRBV18; DNA: TGTGCCAGCTCACCCCTAGCAAATGAGCAGTTCTTC; CDR3: CASSPLANEQFF
size: few; D: TRBD2; J: TRBJ2-5; V: TRBV5-5; DNA: TGTGCCAGCAGCTTGGCTAGCGGGAGCGAGACCCAGTACTTC; CDR3: CASSLASGSETQYF
size: many; D: .; J: TRBJ2-7; V: TRBV25-1; DNA: TGTGCCAGCAGTGAACCCGAATCCAACTCCTACGAGCAGTACTTC; CDR3: CASSEPESNSYEQYF
size: many; D: TRBD1; J: TRBJ2-1; V: TRBV5-5; DNA: TGTGCCAGCAGTCTTGGGACAGGTCCAAATGAGCAGTTCTTC; CDR3: CASSLGTGPNEQFF
size: many; D: TRBD2; J: TRBJ2-1; V: TRBV29-1; DNA: TGCAGCGTTGAGGAGTGGCTAGCGGGAGTGGGCAATGAGCAGTTCTTC; CDR3: CSVEEWLAGVGNEQFF
size: .; D: .; J: TRBJ2-7; V: TRBV20-1; DNA: TGCAGTGCTATGGTCTCTCGGGAGCAGTACTTC; CDR3: CSAMVSREQYF
size: many; D: .; J: TRBJ1-2; V: TRBV10-3; DNA: TGTGCCATCAGTGAGTCGACGGTGCCCTATGGCTACACCTTC; CDR3: CAISESTVPYGYTF
size: many; D: TRBD1; J: TRBJ2-1; V: TRBV5-1; DNA: TGCGCCAGCAGCTCGGACAGGGGAAATTATGAGCAGTTCTTC; CDR3: CASSSDRGNYEQFF
size: .; D: .; J: TRBJ2-5; V: TRBV7-2; DNA: TGTGCCAGCAGCTACAAACCGGGACCCCTTTTCAAGGAGACCCAGTACTTC; CDR3: CASSYKPGPLFKETQYF
size: .; D: TRBD2; J: TRBJ2-3; V: TRBV20-1; DNA: TGCAGTGCCGCCGGGACTAGCGGAGATACGCAGTATTTT; CDR3: CSAAGTSGDTQYF
size: .; D: .; J: TRBJ1-6; V: TRBV7-8; DNA: TGTGCCAGCAGCGGTGACAGACCACCCCTTAATTCACCCCTCCACTTT; CDR3: CASSGDRPPLNSPLHF
size: many; D: TRBD2; J: TRBJ2-1; V: TRBV20-1; DNA: TGCAGTGCTAGAGAAGGTGGGCTAGCGGTCAATGAGCAGTTCTTC; CDR3: CSAREGGLAVNEQFF
size: many; D: .; J: TRBJ2-2; V: TRBV29-1; DNA: TGCAGCGTGACGCGGGGGCGAAGGACCGGGGAGCTGTTTTTT; CDR3: CSVTRGRRTGELFF
size: few; D: .; J: TRBJ1-1; V: TRBV5-1; DNA: TGCGCCAGCAGCGCTCCCCATCGGGGGGTGAACACTGAAGCTTTCTTT; CDR3: CASSAPHRGVNTEAFF
size: .; D: TRBD2; J: TRBJ2-1; V: TRBV18; DNA: TGTGCCAGCTCACCACCGTTTGGTAGCGGGAGATGGAATGAGCAGTTCTTC; CDR3: CASSPPFGSGRWNEQFF
size: many; D: .; J: TRBJ2-7; V: TRBV12-3/TRBV12-4; DNA: TGTGCCAGCAGACTAGGCGGGGCGCAGTACTTC; CDR3: CASRLGGAQYF
size: many; D: TRBD2; J: TRBJ2-7; V: TRBV6-5; DNA: TGTGCCAGCAGTTACCGGATTAGCGGGTCCTCCTACGAGCAGTACTTC; CDR3: CASSYRISGSSYEQYF
size: .; D: .; J: TRBJ2-2; V: TRBV5-1; DNA: TGCGCCAGCAGCTCAATCCAAGGCACCGGGGAGCTGTTTTTT; CDR3: CASSSIQGTGELFF
size: many; D: .; J: TRBJ2-3; V: TRBV20-1; DNA: TGCAGTGCTAGACTCTCGAGAGCAGATACGCAGTATTTT; CDR3: CSARLSRADTQYF
size: many; D: .; J: TRBJ2-3; V: TRBV5-1; DNA: TGCGCCAGCAACTCGGCGGAAACTAGCACAGATACGCAGTATTTT; CDR3: CASNSAETSTDTQYF
size: few; D: TRBD1; J: TRBJ1-6; V: TRBV4-1; DNA: TGCGCCAGCAGCCAACAGGGGGCCGGGAATTCACCCCTCCACTTT; CDR3: CASSQQGAGNSPLHF